This T cell receptor beta chain emerged from a study of cytomegalovirus exposure and HLA in healthy donors. Deletions cut 2 bases from V and 6 bases from J, with 14 bases between. The germline CDR1 and CDR2 sequences are SGHTS and YDEGEE. The CDR3 length is 14 residues. Worth noting for this clone: Antigen: not known.

Amplification used 60 Vbeta primers and 13 Jbeta primers. Some clones are missing from TCRdb's copy, which holds only in-frame ones; the method was immunoSEQ multiplex PCR. Of approximately 110,000 clones in the sample, about 70% were seen once. Study conclusions and caveats: The study recorded about 150 TCR beta chains that were cytomegalovirus-associated.

This receptor was obtained from a woman aged 25 to 39 in good health and CMV-seronegative. The V gene is TRBV5-8, the J gene TRBJ1-1, with a weak D call TRBD1 (6 bases). The sequenced material came from PBMCs. The DNA for the CDR3 is TGTGCCAGCAGCTTCGAAACAGGGAAACCTGAAGCTTTCTTT. This codes for CASSFETGKPEAFF.